Listed here are 8 T cell receptor beta chains from one sample, sequenced in a study of blood T cell repertoires in COVID-19. Clones were read by immunoSEQ multiplex PCR, and TCRdb kept only the in-frame ones, dropping some. In the table there are approximately 240,000 clones, 87% of which are singletons. Sequences were obtained from PBMCs or T cells enriched from blood (not recorded which). The origin of the receptors is a woman in her 30s with acute COVID-19.

V gene TRBV7-3 combines with J gene TRBJ2-3; TRBD1 matches 8 bases. The ends lost 8 bases at V and 3 bases at J; junction bases unmatched: 4. CDR1 SGHTA and CDR2 FQGTGA come from the germline V gene. This CDR3 region has 13 residues. The CDR3, as DNA: TGTGCCAGCGGACAGGGACAGACAGATACGCAGTATTTT. This sequence encodes CASGQGQTDTQYF.

V gene TRBV19 combines with J gene TRBJ1-4; 7 bases are shared with TRBD1. V shed 9 bases and J 4 bases; nucleotides not matched to a gene: 11. Germline CDR1 LNHDA, CDR2 SQIVND (reference sequence). This CDR3 is 15 amino acids long. This CDR3 is CASGPGQVINEKLFF. CDR3 in DNA: TGTGCCAGCGGGCCCGGACAGGTGATTAATGAAAAACTGTTTTTT.

This clone was seen only once. The chain links TRBV9 to TRBJ2-2, with a weak D call TRBD2 (5 bases). V was clipped by 3 bases and J by 7 bases, with 7 bases between them. Germline lookup yields CDR1 SGDLS and CDR2 YYNGEE. This CDR3 is built from 12 residues. The CDR3 sequence is CASSERDGELFF. Here the CDR3 DNA reads TGTGCCAGCAGCGAGAGGGACGGGGAGCTGTTTTTT.

The rearrangement links TRBV6-5 to TRBJ1-2; 7 bases agree with TRBD1. CDR1 and CDR2 from the germline V gene are MNHEY and SVGAGI. The CDR3 extends over 14 amino acids. The J segment lost 4 bases and the V segment lost 5 bases, leaving 7 bases of the junction unmatched. CDR3 nucleotides: TGTGCCAGCAGTCAGGGGGTTGTTAGCTATGGCTACACCTTC. It yields the protein CASSQGVVSYGYTF.

The J gene is TRBJ1-2, the V gene TRBV5-4; TRBD1 matches 8 bases. Germline V lookup: CDR1 SGHNT, CDR2 YYREEE (reference sequence). This CDR3 is built from 13 residues. J gave up 8 bases and V 1 base, and 4 bases lay outside the gene matches. DNA of the CDR3: TGTGCCAGCAGCTTGCAGGGGGCGTGGGGCTACACCTTC. Amino acids: CASSLQGAWGYTF.

This chain joins TRBV27 and TRBJ2-1; no definite D call. The CDR3 is made up of 15 amino acids. The germline V and J ends were trimmed by 0 bases and 4 bases, with 10 bases remaining between them. Germline V gene lookup returns CDR1 MNHEY and CDR2 SMNVEV (reference sequence). The CDR3 is CASSLSNSDYNEQFF. Here the CDR3 DNA reads TGTGCCAGCAGTTTATCAAACAGTGATTACAATGAGCAGTTCTTC.

The chain employs TRBV5-8 and TRBJ2-7; 9 nucleotides agree with TRBD1. The CDR3 contains 15 residues. Germline V gene data show CDR1 as SGHTS and CDR2 as YDEGEE. The V segment lost 4 bases and the J segment 6 bases; nucleotides outside the gene matches: 11. CDR3: CASSPWGQGLVEQYF. CDR3 DNA sequence: TGTGCCAGCAGCCCCTGGGGACAGGGCCTGGTCGAGCAGTACTTC.

The chain joins TRBV6-5 to TRBJ2-7; weak D call: TRBD1 (6 bases). In germline, CDR1 is MNHEY, CDR2 SVGAGI. The germline V and J ends were trimmed by 5 bases and 4 bases, with 12 bases remaining between them. CDR3 length equals 13 residues. This CDR3 reads CASSRRRGYEQYF. Written as DNA, the CDR3 is TGTGCCAGCAGTCGACGAAGGGGGTACGAGCAGTACTTC.